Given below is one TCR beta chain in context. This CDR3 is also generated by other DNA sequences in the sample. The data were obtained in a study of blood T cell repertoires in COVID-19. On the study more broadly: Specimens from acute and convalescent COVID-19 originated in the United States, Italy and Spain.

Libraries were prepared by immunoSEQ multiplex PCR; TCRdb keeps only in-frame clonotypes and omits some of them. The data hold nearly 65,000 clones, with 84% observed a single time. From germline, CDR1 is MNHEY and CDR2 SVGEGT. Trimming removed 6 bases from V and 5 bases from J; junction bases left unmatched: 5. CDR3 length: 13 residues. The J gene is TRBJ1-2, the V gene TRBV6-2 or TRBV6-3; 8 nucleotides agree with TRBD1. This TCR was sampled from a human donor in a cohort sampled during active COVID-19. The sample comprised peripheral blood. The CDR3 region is CASSPTGDYGYTF. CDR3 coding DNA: TGTGCCAGCAGCCCGACAGGGGATTATGGCTACACCTTC.